One sample yielded the 23 T cell receptor beta chains listed below, sequenced in a study of T cells in tumors after PD-1 blockade. Repertoires were generated with immunoSEQ multiplex PCR, while TCRdb's copy carries only in-frame clones and drops some. The sample yields approximately 2,500 clones, 69% seen once. Sequences were derived from tumor tissue, sampled after anti-PD-1 treatment. These TCRs come from a human donor with basal cell carcinoma.

This chain uses TRBV6-5 with TRBJ1-1; 8 bases agree with TRBD1. CDR1 MNHEY and CDR2 SVGAGI come from the germline V gene. With V trimmed by 2 bases and J by 1 base, 3 bases remained unmatched. The CDR3 contains 15 residues. CDR3 coding DNA: TGTGCCAGCAGTTACCTGACAGGGGCGAACACTGAAGCTTTCTTT. As protein: CASSYLTGANTEAFF.

This chain joins TRBV5-4 and TRBJ2-5; 9 bases are a match to TRBD1. J gave up 2 bases and V 4 bases, and 3 bases lay outside the gene matches. The germline V gene has CDR1 SGHNT and CDR2 YYREEE (reference sequence). This CDR3 is 14 amino acids long. CDR3 loop: CASSPDRGQETQYF. The CDR3 DNA is TGTGCCAGCAGCCCAGACAGGGGGCAAGAGACCCAGTACTTC. The whole variable domain, filled in from reference TRBV5-4 and TRBJ2-5, reads ETGVTQSPTHLIKTRGQQVTLRCSSQSGHNTVSWYQQALGQGPQFIFQYYREEENGRGNFPPRFSGLQFPNYSSELNVNALELDDSALYLCASSPDRGQETQYFGPGTRLLVL.

As DNA, the CDR3 is TGTGCCAGCAGCCTACCGGGAACGAACACTGAAGCTTTCTTT. Translation: CASSLPGTNTEAFF. The rearrangement uses TRBV5-4 and TRBJ1-1; D is undetermined. V lost 4 bases to trimming and J lost 1 base, with 11 bases between them. The CDR3 is made up of 14 amino acids. Germline V CDR1 and CDR2: SGHNT, YYREEE (reference sequence). The full variable domain, in which reference TRBV5-4 and TRBJ1-1 provide the parts outside the CDR3, is ETGVTQSPTHLIKTRGQQVTLRCSSQSGHNTVSWYQQALGQGPQFIFQYYREEENGRGNFPPRFSGLQFPNYSSELNVNALELDDSALYLCASSLPGTNTEAFFGQGTRLTVV.

CDR3 in DNA: TGCGCCAGCAGCTTGGCCACGACCGCCTTTGGGGGCGAGCAGTACTTC. This translates into CASSLATTAFGGEQYF. The chain couples TRBV5-1 to TRBJ2-7; possibly TRBD1 or TRBD2 for D (5 bases each). There are 16 residues in the CDR3. Trimming removed 0 bases at V and 6 bases at J, with 19 bases between. Per the germline V gene, CDR1 is SGHRS and CDR2 is YFSETQ.

The chain employs TRBV7-2 and TRBJ1-2, with a possible D match to TRBD1 (6 bases). V lost 4 bases and J lost 6, with 12 bases in between. The V gene's germline CDR1 is SGHTA and CDR2 FQGNSA. The CDR3 runs to 13 residues. The CDR3 is CASSYRTDNGYTF. The CDR3 DNA sequence: TGTGCCAGCAGCTACCGGACAGACAATGGCTACACCTTC.

The chain carries TRBV12-3 or TRBV12-4 and TRBJ1-1; D unclear. This CDR3 region has 13 residues. V was trimmed by 0 bases and J by 10 bases, leaving 12 bases between them. This chain's CDR3 is CASSLAGQPSAFF. In DNA form, the CDR3 reads TGTGCCAGCAGTTTAGCCGGCCAGCCGTCAGCTTTCTTT.

The chain employs TRBV5-1 and TRBJ2-5; TRBD1 might be the D (6 bases). Germline assignment: CDR1 SGHRS and CDR2 YFSETQ. Deletions cut 3 bases from V and 7 bases from J, with 16 bases between. This CDR3 comprises 14 residues. CDR3 residues: CASSSDSSSGTQYF. Written as DNA, the CDR3 is TGCGCCAGCAGCTCGGACAGCTCTTCCGGGACCCAGTACTTC.

This rearrangement joins TRBV7-6 to TRBJ2-2, with 7 bases lining up with TRBD2. CDR1 is SGHVS, CDR2 FNYEAQ, per germline. The CDR3 covers 14 residues. The ends lost 5 bases at V and 7 bases at J; junction bases unmatched: 7. The CDR3: CASSVSQRGGELFF. In nucleotides, the CDR3 is TGTGCCAGCAGCGTTAGCCAGCGGGGCGGGGAGCTGTTTTTT.

This sequence joins TRBV9 and TRBJ2-5; 7 nucleotides align to TRBD1. Germline V gene sequence: CDR1 SGDLS, CDR2 YYNGEE. V was pared by 2 bases and J by 5 bases, with 12 bases of the junction left unmatched. This CDR3 has 16 residues. This CDR3 reads CASSVHRGAGQETQYF. The CDR3 DNA sequence: TGTGCCAGCAGCGTCCACAGGGGTGCAGGACAGGAGACCCAGTACTTC.

This clone showed up just a few times. The gene calls are TRBV28 and TRBJ1-5; D is possibly TRBD1 (6 bases). V lost 4 bases and J 6 bases, leaving 10 bases between the germline ends. There are 13 residues in the CDR3. The germline gives CDR1 MDHEN, CDR2 SYDVKM. The CDR3 bases are TGTGCCAGCAGTTCTACAGGGATTCAGCCCCAGCATTTT. It yields the protein CASSSTGIQPQHF.

The genes are TRBV6-5 and TRBJ2-7; D not certain. CDR3 length: 12 amino acids. Germline V gives CDR1 MNHEY, CDR2 SVGAGI. V lost 5 bases to trimming and J lost 6 bases, with 11 bases between them. The CDR3 region has the DNA TGTGCCAGCAGTCCCGGCTATTCCGAGCAGTACTTC. Encoded protein: CASSPGYSEQYF.

This sequence joins TRBV20-1 and TRBJ1-5, with D perhaps TRBD1 (5 bases). The CDR3 totals 13 residues. Germline CDR1 is DFQATT and CDR2 is SNEGSKA (reference sequence). The V end was cut by 3 bases, the J end by 1 base, with 7 bases between. CDR3 region: CSASRDSNQPQHF. Here the CDR3 DNA reads TGCAGTGCTAGTAGGGACAGCAATCAGCCCCAGCATTTT.

Here the CDR3 reads CATSSPGGWTGNTIYF. The CDR3 coding sequence is TGTGCCACCAGCTCCCCCGGGGGATGGACTGGAAACACCATATATTTT. The rearrangement uses TRBV15 and TRBJ1-3, with D maybe TRBD1 (5 bases). CDR1 and CDR2 (germline): LNHNV, YYDKDF (reference sequence). This CDR3 spans 16 amino acids. V was clipped by 5 bases and J by 2 bases, with 16 bases between them.

The table lists this clone with a few counts. The chain is built from TRBV7-3 and TRBJ1-1, with no clear D. Germline loops: CDR1 SGHTA, CDR2 FQGTGA. This CDR3 has 14 amino acids. The ends were cut back, 1 base at V and 6 bases at J, with 12 bases in the middle. The DNA of the CDR3 is TGTGCCAGCAGCTTAAACGGCCAGGCACCTGAAGCTTTCTTT. This translates into CASSLNGQAPEAFF.

The J gene is TRBJ2-2, the V gene TRBV6-6; TRBD2 matches 9 bases. After removal of 2 bases from V and 2 bases from J, the junction contained 3 bases not matched to a gene. Germline V gene data show CDR1 as MNHNY and CDR2 as SVGAGI (reference sequence). This CDR3 has 16 residues. The CDR3 coding sequence is TGTGCCAGCAGTTACGGGACTAGCCGAAACACCGGGGAGCTGTTTTTT. Translating gives CASSYGTSRNTGELFF.

The table lists this clone with a few counts. The gene calls are TRBV5-1 and TRBJ2-2; possibly TRBD1 for D (5 bases). The germline V and J ends were trimmed by 3 bases and 3 bases, with 9 bases remaining between them. This CDR3 spans 14 amino acids. Germline lookup yields CDR1 SGHRS and CDR2 YFSETQ. CDR3 bases: TGCGCCAGCAGCTCGACAGCTCACACCGGGGAGCTGTTTTTT. Its protein is CASSSTAHTGELFF.

The chain is built from TRBV28 and TRBJ2-2; 15 bases agree with TRBD2. The CDR3 is 18 amino acids. The V segment lost 6 bases and the J segment 5 bases; nucleotides outside the gene matches: 10. The germline CDR1 and CDR2 sequences are MDHEN and SYDVKM. The CDR3 here is CASRNPGLAGGGTGELFF. The CDR3 region has the DNA TGTGCCAGCAGGAATCCGGGACTAGCGGGAGGAGGGACCGGGGAGCTGTTTTTT.

The chain employs TRBV6-4 and TRBJ2-1; 13 bases align to TRBD2. Germline assignment: CDR1 MRHNA and CDR2 SNTAGT. V trimming: 5 bases; J trimming: 6 bases; junction bases outside the gene matches: 7. This CDR3 region has 16 residues. This chain's CDR3 is CASSPGTSGVLNEQFF. Here the CDR3 DNA reads TGTGCCAGCAGTCCCGGGACTAGCGGGGTCCTCAATGAGCAGTTCTTC.

The rearrangement links TRBV28 to TRBJ1-2, with a tentative D call TRBD1 (6 bases). Between the trimmed V and J ends, which lost 5 bases and 1 base, there was a span of 11 bases. Germline-derived CDR1 and CDR2 are MDHEN and SYDVKM. This CDR3 region has 14 residues. DNA for the CDR3: TGTGCCAGCAGTCCTGACAGGATTAACTATGGCTACACCTTC. Its protein product is CASSPDRINYGYTF.

V usage is TRBV28 and J usage is TRBJ1-1; D remains unclear. Germline V gene lookup returns CDR1 MDHEN and CDR2 SYDVKM. The CDR3 is 14 residues long. The V and J ends lost 5 bases and 4 bases respectively, with 14 bases between them. CDR3 amino acids: CASSQRTAITEAFF. CDR3 bases: TGTGCCAGCAGTCAAAGGACTGCGATCACTGAAGCTTTCTTT. Full variable domain (remainder filled in from reference TRBV28 and TRBJ1-1): DVKVTQSSRYLVKRTGEKVFLECVQDMDHENMFWYRQDPGLGLRLIYFSYDVKMKEKGDIPEGYSVSREKKERFSLILESASTNQTSMYLCASSQRTAITEAFFGQGTRLTVV.

The chain carries TRBV19 and TRBJ2-7; D is undetermined. This CDR3 is 10 amino acids long. Per germline, CDR1 LNHDA and CDR2 SQIVND (reference sequence). V lost 5 bases to trimming and J lost 1 base, with 0 bases between them. The CDR3 nucleotides are TGTGCCAGTAGTTCCTACGAGCAGTACTTC. Protein sequence: CASSSYEQYF.

The genes are TRBV28 and TRBJ2-2; TRBD2 might be the D (6 bases). CDR1 is MDHEN, CDR2 SYDVKM, per germline. There are 15 residues in the CDR3. With 3 bases removed from V and 7 bases from J, the gap between germline ends came to 15 bases. CDR3: CASSFRRGTGGELFF. The CDR3 region has the DNA TGTGCCAGCAGTTTTCGGCGGGGAACGGGCGGGGAGCTGTTTTTT.

Relative to its sample, this clone is large. The chain employs TRBV2 and TRBJ1-3, with D unresolved. The CDR3 covers 14 residues. The ends were cut back, 4 bases at V and 0 bases at J, with 7 bases in the middle. The germline V gene encodes CDR1 SNHLY and CDR2 FYNNEI. For the CDR3, the DNA is TGTGCCAGCAGTGTAGATATCTCTGGAAACACCATATATTTT. Translation: CASSVDISGNTIYF.